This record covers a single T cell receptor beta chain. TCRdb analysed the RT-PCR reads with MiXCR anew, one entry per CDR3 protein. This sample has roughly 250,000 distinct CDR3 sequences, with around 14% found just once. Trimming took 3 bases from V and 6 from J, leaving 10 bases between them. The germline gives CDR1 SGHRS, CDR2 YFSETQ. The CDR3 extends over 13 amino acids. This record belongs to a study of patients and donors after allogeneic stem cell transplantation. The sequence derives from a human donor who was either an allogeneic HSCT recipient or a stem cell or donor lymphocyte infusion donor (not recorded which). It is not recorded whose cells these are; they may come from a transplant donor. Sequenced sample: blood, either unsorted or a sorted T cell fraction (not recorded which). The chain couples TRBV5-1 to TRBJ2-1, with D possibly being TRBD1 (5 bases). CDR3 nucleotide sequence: TGCGCCAGCAGCTCCGCAGGGTTCAATGAGCAGTTCTTC. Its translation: CASSSAGFNEQFF.